These 5 T cell receptor beta chains originate from one sample sequenced in a study of post-analysis software for immune sequencing data. These receptors have no identified antigens. Notes on the study in general: TRBV5-6, TRBV5-1 and TRBV20-1 were among five TRBV segments more frequent in patients than controls.

Unique molecular identifiers featured in each of the TCR beta cDNA libraries. TCRdb recomputed calls from the PCR reads with MiXCR, one row per CDR3 protein. The table records some 190,000 distinct CDR3 sequences, 29% of them present only once. The specimen sequenced was blood. These receptor sequences come from a girl between 2 and 17 years old with multiple sclerosis.

Notes on this clonotype: A much larger clone lies a single base off, so this may be a read error. This chain connects TRBV6-5 to TRBJ1-2; D ambiguous. The V gene lost 5 bases and the J gene lost 8 bases, with 9 bases spanning the gap. This CDR3 region has 11 residues. The germline V gene has CDR1 MNHEY and CDR2 SVGAGI. The CDR3, as DNA: TGTGCCAGCAGTCGGGGTCACGGCTACACCTTC. It encodes CASSRGHGYTF.

In this sample, this clonotype turned up a few times. The CDR3 is CASSPGGQGAYEQYF. DNA of the CDR3: TGTGCCAGTAGTCCAGGGGGACAGGGGGCCTACGAGCAGTACTTC. This chain uses TRBV19 with TRBJ2-7; the match to TRBD1 covers 11 bases. The trim removed 5 bases at V and 2 bases at J, leaving 5 bases unmatched. Germline V gives CDR1 LNHDA, CDR2 SQIVND (reference sequence). This CDR3 has 15 amino acids.

This clonotype showed up just a few times. V usage is TRBV28 and J usage is TRBJ1-4, with a possible D match to TRBD1 (5 bases). The germline V gene has CDR1 MDHEN and CDR2 SYDVKM. The CDR3 loop spans 17 amino acids. Trimming took 3 bases from V and 4 from J, leaving 18 bases between them. CDR3 sequence: CASSFSGLRADNEKLFF. CDR3 sequence (DNA): TGTGCCAGCAGTTTTTCAGGGCTGAGGGCCGATAATGAAAAACTGTTTTTT.

In the case of this clonotype: Since a much larger clone is just one base distant, this may be a read error. This chain uses TRBV11-2 with TRBJ2-3; TRBD1 might be the D (5 bases). The length of the CDR3 is 15 residues. Trimming pared 0 bases from V and 4 bases from J, leaving 11 bases between. Germline CDR1 reads SGHAT; CDR2 reads FQNNGV. The DNA of the CDR3 is TGTGCCAGCAGCTTAGAGAACAGGTCGTCAGATACGCAGTATTTT. As protein: CASSLENRSSDTQYF.

This clonotype was counted between two and nine times. The J gene is TRBJ1-2, the V gene TRBV12-3 or TRBV12-4; 10 bases agree with TRBD1. This CDR3 has 12 amino acids. Trimming at V came to 5 bases and at J to 7 bases, leaving 1 base not matched to a gene. The CDR3 sequence: CASSRTGGGYTF. CDR3 in DNA: TGTGCCAGCAGTCGGACAGGGGGTGGCTACACCTTC.